These 16 T cell receptor beta chains were sequenced from one sample in a study of blood T cell repertoires in COVID-19. Produced via immunoSEQ multiplex PCR; TCRdb's table is partial and in-frame only. The sample contains fewer than 350,000 clones, approximately 86% of which appear only once. Sequencing was carried out using peripheral blood. Every receptor here comes from a man aged 40-50 years with active or convalescent COVID-19.

The V call is TRBV5-4, the J call TRBJ2-1, with 7 nucleotides matching TRBD2. V lost 2 bases and J lost 7; bases outside the gene matches: 9. Germline loops: CDR1 SGHNT, CDR2 YYREEE (reference sequence). The CDR3 has 15 amino acids. The chain's CDR3 is CASSFGGRVGNEQFF. DNA for the CDR3: TGTGCCAGCAGCTTTGGTGGGAGGGTGGGAAATGAGCAGTTCTTC.

This clone appeared once. The CDR3 loop is CASSGGGSSDTGELFF. The CDR3, as DNA: TGTGCCAGCAGCGGGGGCGGGAGCAGTGACACCGGGGAGCTGTTTTTT. The chain has TRBV13 and TRBJ2-2; D possibly corresponds to TRBD2 (7 bases). The V and J ends lost 5 bases and 3 bases respectively, with 16 bases between them. The CDR3 covers 16 residues. Germline CDR1 PRHDT, CDR2 FYEKMQ (reference sequence). The full variable domain, rest sourced from reference TRBV13 and TRBJ2-2, is AAGVIQSPRHLIKEKRETATLKCYPIPRHDTVYWYQQGPGQDPQFLISFYEKMQSDKGSIPDRFSAQQFSDYHSELNMSSLELGDSALYFCASSGGGSSDTGELFFGEGSRLTVL.

The chain couples TRBV9 to TRBJ2-2, with 7 bases fitting TRBD1. V shed 0 bases, J shed 0 bases, and the junction held 8 bases outside the gene matches. The CDR3 covers 18 residues. Germline loops: CDR1 SGDLS, CDR2 YYNGEE. The CDR3 sequence: CASSVVLRGQSNTGELFF. CDR3 DNA sequence: TGTGCCAGCAGCGTAGTCCTCCGGGGACAGTCGAACACCGGGGAGCTGTTTTTT.

J is TRBJ1-2 and V is TRBV3-1 (or the pseudogene TRBV3-2); 8 nucleotides agree with TRBD1. This CDR3 contains 16 residues. V lost 4 bases to trimming and J lost 8 bases; unmatched junction nucleotides: 15. Germline CDR1 is LGHDT and CDR2 is YNNKEL (reference sequence). The CDR3 DNA follows: TGTGCCAGCAGCCCATTTCTAACGGACAGGGTGCGAGGCTACACCTTC. Translated: CASSPFLTDRVRGYTF.

V and J are TRBV29-1 and TRBJ1-2; D unresolved. Trimming took off 1 base at V and 6 bases at J, with 18 bases between the two ends. CDR3 length: 15 residues. CDR1 and CDR2 (germline): SQVTM, ANQGSEA. CDR3 bases: TGCAGCGTTGAAGTGCCCTCGGAGGCCTTCCATGGCTACACCTTC. Encoded protein: CSVEVPSEAFHGYTF.

This chain uses TRBV28 with TRBJ1-1; no reliable D call. The germline V gene encodes CDR1 MDHEN and CDR2 SYDVKM. The CDR3 loop spans 13 amino acids. V shed 6 bases and J shed 0 bases, with 8 bases lying between them. The CDR3 nucleotides read TGTGCCAGCAGCGCCCTAGTGAACACTGAAGCTTTCTTT. Protein product: CASSALVNTEAFF.

The genes are TRBV3-1 (or the pseudogene TRBV3-2) and TRBJ2-1, with TRBD2 matching over 7 bases. Germline loops: CDR1 LGHDT, CDR2 YNNKEL (reference sequence). This CDR3 is built from 16 residues. Germline trimming cut 4 bases from V and 0 bases from J; bases unmatched to any gene: 6. CDR3: CASSRPGGSSYNEQFF. The CDR3 nucleotides are TGTGCCAGCAGCCGCCCCGGCGGGAGCTCCTACAATGAGCAGTTCTTC.

This chain links TRBV11-2 with TRBJ2-5; D might be TRBD1 (5 bases). From germline, CDR1 is SGHAT and CDR2 FQNNGV. V was clipped by 3 bases and J by 5 bases, with 16 bases between them. The CDR3 covers 15 residues. This CDR3 reads CASSFIGSRVETQYF. The CDR3 DNA follows: TGTGCCAGCAGCTTCATCGGATCCAGGGTGGAGACCCAGTACTTC. Supplemented by reference TRBV11-2 and TRBJ2-5, the full variable domain reads EAGVAQSPRYKIIEKRQSVAFWCNPISGHATLYWYQQILGQGPKLLIQFQNNGVVDDSQLPKDRFSAERLKGVDSTLKIQPAKLEDSAVYLCASSFIGSRVETQYFGPGTRLLVL.

The chain is built from TRBV19 and TRBJ2-2; a weak D match, TRBD1 (5 bases). Germline assignment: CDR1 LNHDA and CDR2 SQIVND (reference sequence). Deletions cut 7 bases from V and 7 bases from J, with 16 bases between. The CDR3 is 14 amino acids. CDR3: CASNELGVNGELFF. DNA for the CDR3: TGTGCCAGTAACGAGCTAGGGGTGAACGGGGAGCTGTTTTTT.

V usage is TRBV6-2 or TRBV6-3 and J usage is TRBJ2-5, with D possibly matching TRBD2 (5 bases). The V gene lost 6 bases and the J gene lost 1 base, with 27 bases spanning the gap. Germline V gene sequence: CDR1 MNHEY, CDR2 SVGEGT. The CDR3 runs 19 residues. The CDR3 DNA follows: TGTGCCAGCAGCCCAAATCTCGGACTCTCGGCTATATCCCAAGAGACCCAGTACTTC. It specifies CASSPNLGLSAISQETQYF.

J is TRBJ1-6 and V is TRBV18, with a possible D match to TRBD1 (6 bases). This CDR3 spans 13 amino acids. Germline loops: CDR1 KGHSH, CDR2 LQKENI. The V end was cut by 3 bases, the J end by 8 bases, with 8 bases between. The CDR3 loop is CASSPNRDSPLHF. The CDR3 bases are TGTGCCAGCTCACCTAACAGGGATTCACCCCTCCACTTT.

The chain employs TRBV5-5 and TRBJ1-5, with no clear D. Germline CDR1 is SGHKS and CDR2 is YYEKEE (reference sequence). This CDR3 is 13 amino acids long. Trimming pared 1 base from V and 4 bases from J, leaving 6 bases between. The CDR3 nucleotides are TGTGCCAGCAGCTTGACGGTTAATCAGCCCCAGCATTTT. Its translation is CASSLTVNQPQHF.

The rearrangement joins TRBV7-3 to TRBJ2-7, with TRBD2 matching over 7 bases. The CDR3 is made up of 14 amino acids. In germline, CDR1 is SGHTA, CDR2 FQGTGA. Losses at the gene ends were 2 bases for V and 6 bases for J; bases not matched to a gene: 7. The CDR3 bases are TGTGCCAGCAGCTTACGGGAGGTCCCATTCGAGCAGTACTTC. Translating it yields CASSLREVPFEQYF.

The chain recombines TRBV4-2 with TRBJ2-1, with D possibly matching TRBD2 (6 bases). V was pared by 0 bases and J by 3 bases, with 15 bases between. Germline-derived CDR1 and CDR2 are LGHNA and YNFKEQ. This CDR3 comprises 17 residues. The CDR3 coding sequence is TGTGCCAGCAGCCAAGACGTCTTCGGGAGTAACTACAATGAGCAGTTCTTC. Translation: CASSQDVFGSNYNEQFF.

The V and J genes are TRBV7-8 and TRBJ2-7, with D perhaps TRBD1 (5 bases). The CDR3 is 15 amino acids. The V end lost 6 bases, the J end lost 2 bases, and 17 bases lay between the germline ends. Germline V gives CDR1 SGHVS, CDR2 FQNEAQ. The CDR3 here is CASRPTQGTAYEQYF. In nucleotides, the CDR3 is TGTGCCAGCAGGCCTACCCAGGGAACGGCCTACGAGCAGTACTTC.

This chain links TRBV30 with TRBJ1-5; no reliable D call. The V end was cut by 0 bases, the J end by 2 bases, with 8 bases between. The germline V gene encodes CDR1 GTSNPN and CDR2 SVGIG (reference sequence). There are 14 residues in the CDR3. The DNA of the CDR3 is TGTGCCTGGAGTGTCGGGGATGGCAATCAGCCCCAGCATTTT. Protein product: CAWSVGDGNQPQHF.